Shown below are 4 T cell receptor beta chains from a single sample sequenced in a study of T cells in Graves' hyperthyroidism and ophthalmopathy. RNA transcripts provided the source from which TCR beta CDR3 regions were amplified. With the HTBI primer set, the TCR CDR3 went through a first round of RT-PCR. MiXCR, applied by TCRdb to the multiplex PCR reads, yields one record per CDR3 protein. This table has some 500,000 distinct CDR3 sequences, around 22% appearing once. The sequencing input was blood. These TCRs come from a woman aged 25 to 39 with Graves' ophthalmopathy.

Many counts were recorded for this clonotype. The chain couples TRBV27 to TRBJ2-7; TRBD1 matches 7 bases. The CDR3 sequence is 14 residues long. From germline, CDR1 is MNHEY and CDR2 SMNVEV (reference sequence). Trimming at V came to 5 bases and at J to 3 bases, leaving 7 bases not matched to a gene. CDR3 region: CASSPSGQFYEQYF. The DNA of the CDR3 is TGTGCCAGCAGTCCATCGGGACAGTTCTACGAGCAGTACTTC.

This clonotype occurred many times. The chain combines TRBV6-1 with TRBJ2-7, with 8 bases matching TRBD1. Germline V gene sequence: CDR1 MNHNS, CDR2 SASEGT. The CDR3 is 14 amino acids. V lost 6 bases and J lost 7; bases outside the gene matches: 11. CDR3 residues: CASRNRQGPLEQYF. The CDR3 DNA sequence: TGTGCCAGCAGGAATCGACAGGGGCCCCTGGAGCAGTACTTC.

This clonotype has more than one count but fewer than ten. A read error may explain this, as a much larger clone is one base away. Because it lacks the conserved phenylalanine or tryptophan at the end, this CDR3 is likely a read error. This chain uses TRBV5-1 with TRBJ1-1; D ambiguous. CDR1 is SGHRS and CDR2 is YFSETQ in the germline V gene. The germline V and J ends were trimmed by 3 bases and 0 bases, with 9 bases remaining between them. The CDR3 loop spans 14 amino acids. The CDR3 DNA is TGCGCCAGCAGCTCTTCGAGACTGAACACTGAAGCTTTCCTT. Encoded protein: CASSSSRLNTEAFL.

This chain connects TRBV28 to TRBJ1-5; TRBD1 matches at 9 bases. The CDR3 contains 16 residues. V shed 3 bases and J 6 bases; nucleotides not matched to a gene: 9. Germline CDR1 is MDHEN and CDR2 is SYDVKM. Here the CDR3 reads CASSFWNRGQGQPQHF. The CDR3 DNA reads as TGTGCCAGCAGTTTTTGGAACAGGGGGCAAGGTCAGCCCCAGCATTTT.